Presented here are 24 T cell receptor beta chains from one specimen sequenced in a study of blood T cells in healthy people across ages. A J-beta primer mix and a sample-barcoded 5' primer were used in a second PCR of roughly 6 to 11 cycles. TCRdb itself ran the 5' RACE reads through MiXCR, one entry per CDR3 protein. The sample has about 700,000 distinct CDR3 sequences, 32% seen once. The sample was blood. Receptor source: a woman older than 75 in good health.

The chain has TRBV6-2 or TRBV6-3 and TRBJ2-1; the match to TRBD2 covers 8 bases. Germline CDR1 MNHEY, CDR2 SVGEGT. Trimming took 11 bases from V and 7 from J; bases not matched to a gene: 10. This CDR3 has 13 amino acids. CDR3 nucleotide sequence: TGTGCCGGACGGGGAGCGGGGGAGAATGAGCAGTTCTTC. This translates into CAGRGAGENEQFF.

V and J are TRBV3-1 and TRBJ2-7; no clear D gene. Trimming took 0 bases from V and 3 from J, leaving 15 bases between them. Germline values: CDR1 LGHDT, CDR2 YNNKEL (reference sequence). There are 16 residues in the CDR3. For the CDR3, the DNA is TGTGCCAGCAGCCAAGATGCGGCTGTTCCCGGCTACGAGCAGTACTTC. Its translation is CASSQDAAVPGYEQYF.

A note on this clonotype: A much larger clone differs by one base, so this may be a read error. The chain is built from TRBV28 and TRBJ2-1; 8 bases map to TRBD1. CDR3 length: 14 amino acids. CDR1 and CDR2 from the germline V gene are MDHEN and SYDVKM. V gave up 5 bases and J gave up 9 bases; unmatched junction bases: 9. The CDR3 region is CASSDAGGGREQFF. As DNA, the CDR3 is TGTGCCAGCAGTGACGCAGGGGGCGGACGTGAGCAGTTCTTC.

This clonotype was counted many times. The chain joins TRBV20-1 to TRBJ1-4, with 8 bases lining up with TRBD1. Unmatched junction bases numbered 10, after V lost 0 bases and J lost 4 bases. This CDR3 comprises 17 residues. Germline V lookup: CDR1 DFQATT, CDR2 SNEGSKA (reference sequence). CDR3 nucleotide sequence: TGCAGTGCTAGAGATGGCTTTACAGGGGGTGATAATGAAAAACTGTTTTTT. Amino acids: CSARDGFTGGDNEKLFF.

This clonotype was detected ten times or more. The gene calls are TRBV15 and TRBJ1-2, with D maybe TRBD1 (5 bases). Trimming stripped 3 bases from V and 3 bases from J, with 11 bases between. The CDR3 extends over 14 amino acids. From germline, CDR1 is LNHNV and CDR2 YYDKDF (reference sequence). The CDR3 DNA sequence: TGTGCCACCAGCAGTTGGGGGGTGGACTATGGCTACACCTTC. This translates into CATSSWGVDYGYTF.

V is TRBV12-3 or TRBV12-4 and J is TRBJ2-2; 10 bases fit TRBD1. Trimming took 4 bases from V and 8 from J; bases not matched to a gene: 10. The length of the CDR3 is 16 residues. The CDR3 DNA reads TGTGCCAGCAGTTACGCCCCGGGACAGGGGATAGGGGAGCTGTTTTTT. Amino acid sequence: CASSYAPGQGIGELFF.

This clonotype occurred many times. CDR3 nucleotide sequence: TGTGCCTGGAGTGTAACAGGGAAACATATAGGCTACACCTTC. Its protein product is CAWSVTGKHIGYTF. The V gene is TRBV30, the J gene TRBJ1-2; possible D gene TRBD1, 6 bases. Trimming left V 0 bases short and J 8 bases short, with 16 bases between. There are 14 residues in the CDR3. The V gene's germline CDR1 is GTSNPN and CDR2 SVGIG (reference sequence).

This clonotype occurred once. A much bigger clone sits one base away, suggesting this may be a read error. The V call is TRBV4-3, the J call TRBJ2-1, with D unclear. The germline CDR1 and CDR2 sequences are LGHNA and YSLEER. This CDR3 region has 13 residues. The V and J ends lost 1 base and 3 bases respectively, with 4 bases between them. CDR3 in amino acids: CASSQGCYNEQFF. The CDR3, as DNA: TGCGCCAGCAGCCAAGGCTGCTACAATGAGCAGTTCTTC.

This clonotype was counted ten times or more. This rearrangement joins TRBV10-3 to TRBJ1-2; the D is unclear. The germline V and J ends were trimmed by 4 bases and 8 bases, with 14 bases remaining between them. This CDR3 region has 13 residues. The germline gives CDR1 ENHRY, CDR2 SYGVKD. CDR3 sequence reads: CAISADGLRGYTF. The CDR3 DNA follows: TGTGCCATCAGTGCGGATGGCCTACGGGGCTACACCTTC.

This clonotype was counted at least ten times. The V gene is TRBV2, the J gene TRBJ1-1; D perhaps matches TRBD1 (6 bases). Between the trimmed V and J ends, which lost 2 bases and 4 bases, there was a span of 8 bases. CDR1 SNHLY and CDR2 FYNNEI come from the germline V gene. This CDR3 comprises 13 residues. The CDR3 reads CASSEQGSTEAFF. CDR3 DNA sequence: TGTGCCAGCAGTGAACAGGGGAGCACTGAAGCTTTCTTT.

The CDR3 spells CACSDAANEKLFF. The CDR3 coding sequence is TGTGCCTGCTCGGACGCGGCTAATGAAAAACTGTTTTTT. The chain has TRBV30 and TRBJ1-4; D not resolved. V dropped 6 bases and J dropped 3 bases, with 11 bases sitting between them. This CDR3 is 13 amino acids long. CDR1 GTSNPN and CDR2 SVGIG come from the germline V gene (reference sequence).

This rearrangement joins TRBV7-2 to TRBJ2-1; 10 nucleotides align to TRBD2. The CDR3 length is 15 residues. CDR1 SGHTA and CDR2 FQGNSA come from the germline V gene. The V and J ends lost 2 bases and 7 bases, in that order; junction bases with no gene match: 5. The CDR3 bases are TGTGCCAGCAGCTTAAGCGGGAGGGCCAAGAATGAGCAGTTCTTC. It specifies CASSLSGRAKNEQFF. Complete variable domain (other parts from reference TRBV7-2 and TRBJ2-1): GAGVSQSPSNKVTEKGKDVELRCDPISGHTALYWYRQSLGQGLEFLIYFQGNSAPDKSGLPSDRFSAERTGGSVSTLTIQRTQQEDSAVYLCASSLSGRAKNEQFFGPGTRLTVL.

This clonotype was recorded many times. The chain uses TRBV7-9 and TRBJ2-5; 8 bases fit TRBD2. This CDR3 is 15 amino acids long. J was trimmed by 5 bases and V by 3 bases; bases with no gene match: 8. From germline, CDR1 is SEHNR and CDR2 FQNEAQ (reference sequence). For the CDR3, the DNA is TGTGCCAGCAGCTTTACCGGGACTAGGAACGAGACCCAGTACTTC. This encodes CASSFTGTRNETQYF. Variable domain in full (rest from reference TRBV7-9 and TRBJ2-5): DTGVSQNPRHKITKRGQNVTFRCDPISEHNRLYWYRQTLGQGPEFLTYFQNEAQLEKSRLLSDRFSAERPKGSFSTLEIQRTEQGDSAMYLCASSFTGTRNETQYFGPGTRLLVL.

The table lists this clonotype with many counts. The V call is TRBV15, the J call TRBJ1-2; tentatively, D is TRBD1 (5 bases). V was trimmed by 0 bases and J by 4 bases, leaving 9 bases between them. CDR3 length equals 14 residues. CDR1 and CDR2 from the germline V gene are LNHNV and YYDKDF (reference sequence). CDR3 bases: TGTGCCACCAGCAGAGATTCCGGGGCCTATGGCTACACCTTC. Its translation: CATSRDSGAYGYTF.

This clonotype was seen only a few times. The chain is built from TRBV4-3 and TRBJ2-2; D uncertain. The germline V gene encodes CDR1 LGHNA and CDR2 YSLEER. The V and J ends lost 1 base and 5 bases respectively, with 11 bases between them. The CDR3 sequence is 15 residues long. This CDR3 is CASSQAAQGTGELFF. In DNA form, the CDR3 reads TGCGCCAGCAGCCAAGCAGCCCAAGGGACCGGGGAGCTGTTTTTT.

The J gene is TRBJ2-4, the V gene TRBV4-2; the D is unclear. Germline V gives CDR1 LGHNA, CDR2 YNFKEQ. The V gene lost 3 bases and the J gene lost 0 bases, with 12 bases spanning the gap. The CDR3 covers 16 residues. CDR3 sequence: CASSQDGKLAKNIQYF. In DNA, the CDR3 is TGTGCCAGCAGCCAGGACGGCAAACTAGCCAAAAACATTCAGTACTTC.

This clonotype was detected many times. A much larger clonotype is one base distant, so this may be a read error. The CDR3 sequence is CASRERGAGETQYF. CDR3 nucleotides: TGTGCCAGCAGGGAGCGGGGGGCGGGGGAGACCCAGTACTTC. The rearrangement uses TRBV6-1 and TRBJ2-5, with 9 bases matching TRBD2. This CDR3 comprises 14 residues. V lost 6 bases to trimming and J lost 5 bases; unmatched junction nucleotides: 7. Germline values: CDR1 MNHNS, CDR2 SASEGT.

This chain joins TRBV20-1 and TRBJ2-1; tentative D call: TRBD1 (6 bases). V lost 6 bases, J lost 5 bases, and 14 bases lay in between. This CDR3 spans 13 amino acids. The germline CDR1 and CDR2 sequences are DFQATT and SNEGSKA (reference sequence). In nucleotides, the CDR3 is TGCAGTGCACCGACAGGTAGTAACAATGAGCAGTTCTTC. Translation: CSAPTGSNNEQFF.

Many counts were recorded for this clonotype. V usage is TRBV6-6 and J usage is TRBJ2-7; 7 positions match TRBD1. The CDR3 covers 15 residues. Germline V gives CDR1 MNHNY, CDR2 SVGAGI (reference sequence). V shed 5 bases and J 0 bases; nucleotides not matched to a gene: 7. The CDR3 loop reads CASSRTGTASYEQYF. CDR3 bases: TGTGCCAGCAGTAGAACCGGGACAGCCTCCTACGAGCAGTACTTC.

The CDR3 loop reads CASEYRDRGYNEQFF. The CDR3 DNA reads TGTGCCAGCGAATACCGGGACAGGGGCTACAATGAGCAGTTCTTC. This chain joins TRBV6-1 and TRBJ2-1, with TRBD1 identical over 10 bases. Germline values: CDR1 MNHNS, CDR2 SASEGT. This CDR3 comprises 15 residues. J gave up 3 bases and V 8 bases, and 7 bases lay outside the gene matches.

This clonotype showed up many times. The V gene is TRBV20-1, the J gene TRBJ2-3; 8 nucleotides agree with TRBD1. The CDR3 covers 15 residues. Germline CDR1 is DFQATT and CDR2 is SNEGSKA (reference sequence). Unmatched junction bases numbered 7, after V lost 1 base and J lost 4 bases. The CDR3 loop reads CSARGGQGRADTQYF. The CDR3 DNA sequence: TGCAGTGCTAGAGGTGGACAGGGACGAGCAGATACGCAGTATTTT.

Points on this clonotype: A much larger clone is a single base away; this may be a read error. This chain connects TRBV28 to TRBJ2-5; D gene ambiguous. From germline, CDR1 is MDHEN and CDR2 SYDVKM. There are 14 residues in the CDR3. CDR3 amino acids: CAGSSHQGSKTQYF. CDR3 DNA sequence: TGTGCCGGCAGTTCCCATCAAGGATCCAAGACCCAGTACTTC.

V gene TRBV6-1 combines with J gene TRBJ2-7, with a weak D call TRBD2 (6 bases). V was trimmed by 6 bases and J by 4 bases, leaving 19 bases between them. This CDR3 contains 15 residues. Germline V CDR1 and CDR2: MNHNS, SASEGT. This CDR3 is CASSEITGVFYEQYF. The CDR3 DNA is TGTGCCAGCAGCGAAATAACGGGGGTGTTTTACGAGCAGTACTTC.

Ten or more counts support this clonotype. The chain links TRBV7-2 to TRBJ2-5; D gene uncertain. V was trimmed by 2 bases and J by 5 bases, leaving 12 bases between them. CDR1 and CDR2 (germline): SGHTA, FQGNSA. The CDR3 loop spans 14 amino acids. CDR3 sequence reads: CASSLFPSSETQYF. The CDR3 nucleotides read TGTGCCAGCAGCTTATTTCCTTCGTCGGAGACCCAGTACTTC.